This T cell receptor beta chain was sequenced for a study of hypomethylating agent response in myelodysplastic syndrome (TCRdb year 2021). With respect to the entire study: The hypomethylating agents azacitidine (about 75% of the 11) or decitabine (3 of 11) were used to treat the patients. Patients had a mean age of about 70 +/- 6 years, and a diploid cytogenetic profile was the most common. Complete response or hematologic improvement was achieved by six patients, and roughly five patients were classified as non-responders. The cohort included fewer than ten male and 2 female myelodysplastic syndrome patients. The most frequent mutation was TET2, found in about 50% of the 11 patients. Complete response or hematologic improvement counted as response, and patients meeting neither criterion were classed as non-responders. Paper-wide results and their limitations: The cohort was small, with only ten to twelve patients analyzed. The shared GLIPH2 clusters might recognize novel MDS antigens, but this possibility was not confirmed and requires experimental validation. No significant change in richness, rarefaction diversity or clonality was detected after hypomethylating agent treatment, either across all patients or within response groups. The healthy control donors were not matched in age to the MDS patients, and this mismatch could have affected the comparison between MDS and healthy donors. Novel clonotypes were found to emerge more often in responders, whereas more contracted clonotypes were observed in non-responders after treatment.

Library preparation employed the immunoSEQ multiplex PCR assay. Sequencing was run at survey resolution with two replicates of roughly 200 ng each, for a total of about 400 ng of DNA per sample. Rearranged TCRB sequences in genomic DNA were detected with the hsTCRB kit using multiplex PCR primers targeting V and J genes. The CDR3 region was amplified in a first PCR of around 34 cycles using the QIAGEN Multiplex PCR Kit. A second PCR of around 8 cycles attached sample barcodes and Illumina adapters to each replicate. Pooled libraries were quantified with a QuantStudio 6 and the KAPA library quantification kit. Around 15 pM of pooled libraries were sequenced on an Illumina MiSeq with 156-cycle single-end reads and a 15-cycle index read. Turning to the authors' computational methods: VDJdb annotation flagged 1.5% to 2% of 150,000 to 200,000 unique clonotypes as previously reported viral-epitope-specific. The immunoSEQ Data Assistant and immunoSEQ Analyzer converted raw reads into normalized, annotated TCRB repertoires. BioAnalyzer and version 0.6.5 of the immunarch R package were the tools used for clonotype analysis. Richness was estimated after downsampling every repertoire to the clone count of the smallest repertoire. Clonotypes were categorized as expanded, contracted or novel by Fisher's exact tests, where a novel clonotype had zero frequency before treatment. Significantly changed CDR3 beta sequences were clustered with GLIPH2 using simulation_depth=1000 and kmer_min_depth=3, and CDR3s shorter than five residues were excluded. The immuneACCESS repertoire file appears here via TCRdb, limited to in-frame rearrangements. These files lack a portion of the clones; in checked studies, under half of the deficit traces to unresolved V genes, and the cause of the others is not known. The V and J calls and clone size were taken over from that table, and D and trimming were inferred from the DNA. For this sample the table gives several thousand clones, of which roughly 87% were detected only once. The ten largest make up less than 20% of the sample.

T-cell subsets were not sorted, and bulk bone marrow was analyzed instead. Bone marrow from around ten myelodysplastic syndrome patients was immunosequenced for TCR beta CDR3 regions before and after hypomethylating agent therapy. Each patient contributed a baseline bone marrow plus two to three bone marrows at different post-treatment timepoints for longitudinal repertoire tracking. Genomic DNA was extracted from whole bone marrow, and quality was checked by TapeStation, NanoDrop OneC and PicoGreen assays. Regarding this clone: The specificity of this receptor is unknown. Per-base quality was not reported, and no clone a single base away is much larger than it.

The CDR3 sequence holds 17 residues, the cysteine and phenylalanine included. The retained sequence is limited to the CDR3, 51 bases, with the frame set at the first base. For CDR1 and CDR2, the germline V gene lists SGHRS and YFSETQ. From V the trimming removes 4 bases and from J it removes 0 bases, while the gene matches leave 4 bases of the junction unaccounted for. This TCR derives from a human donor with myelodysplastic syndrome. The sequencing here drew on bone marrow, taken before or after starting hypomethylating agent treatment for myelodysplastic syndrome (not recorded which). This sequence uses TRBV5-1 and TRBJ2-6, with TRBD1 identical over 10 junction bases. This receptor carries the CDR3 CASSPGQGTSGANVLTF. The bases read TGCGCCAGCAGCCCGGGACAGGGGACCTCTGGGGCCAACGTCCTGACTTTC.